This TCR beta chain emerged from a study of T cell changes during pregnancy in multiple sclerosis. Profiling relied on immunoSEQ multiplex PCR, and the TCRdb table lists in-frame clones only, not all of them. The table lists roughly 100,000 clones, about 89% of them singletons, with about 1.6% in the top ten. The germline V gene has CDR1 SNHLY and CDR2 FYNNEI. The CDR3 has 15 residues. The V gene lost 6 bases and the J gene lost 2 bases, with 17 bases spanning the gap. The sequences come from peripheral blood, collected before pregnancy. The clonotype was recovered from a female donor with multiple sclerosis, enrolled in a pregnancy study. The chain links TRBV2 to TRBJ2-7; D is perhaps TRBD1 (6 bases). CDR3 sequence (DNA): TGTGCCAGCAGCCTCCCACAGGGATTTACCTACGAGCAGTACTTC. Its translation: CASSLPQGFTYEQYF.